This passage covers 18 T cell receptor beta chains from one sample sequenced in a study of blood T cell repertoires in COVID-19. Measured with immunoSEQ multiplex PCR; TCRdb has only the in-frame clones, and not every one. Of more than 95,000 clones in the sample, around four fifths were seen once. The sample comprised peripheral blood. The receptors here all came from a human donor in a cohort sampled during active COVID-19.

V gene TRBV18 combines with J gene TRBJ1-2; D is unresolved. The germline V gene encodes CDR1 KGHSH and CDR2 LQKENI. The CDR3 extends over 12 amino acids. Trimming pared 5 bases from V and 8 bases from J, leaving 12 bases between. The CDR3 loop reads CASSALRRGYTF. DNA for the CDR3: TGTGCCAGCTCAGCTCTTAGGAGGGGCTACACCTTC.

The rearrangement links TRBV2 to TRBJ1-3; D perhaps matches TRBD1 (5 bases). CDR1 and CDR2 (germline): SNHLY, FYNNEI. The CDR3 has 14 amino acids. The V and J ends lost 3 bases and 7 bases respectively, with 13 bases between them. The CDR3, as DNA: TGTGCCAGCAGTGACGGGGGGTTTTCGAACACCATATATTTT. Translating it yields CASSDGGFSNTIYF.

The CDR3 DNA is TGTGCCAGCAGCTTATTTCTAGCAACTAATGAAAAACTGTTTTTT. Translating gives CASSLFLATNEKLFF. This chain uses TRBV7-8 with TRBJ1-4; D not resolved. The CDR3 spans 15 residues. Germline CDR1 and CDR2: SGHVS and FQNEAQ. Trimming took 2 bases from V and 0 from J, leaving 7 bases between them.

This clone has more than one count but fewer than ten. The chain links TRBV6-5 to TRBJ1-1, with a weak D call TRBD1 (5 bases). The CDR3 sequence is 12 residues long. Trimming removed 7 bases from V and 11 bases from J, with 17 bases in between. Germline assignment: CDR1 MNHEY and CDR2 SVGAGI. This CDR3 reads CASTSDGARAFF. CDR3 bases: TGTGCCAGCACTTCCGATGGGGCGAGGGCTTTCTTT.

The rearrangement joins TRBV6-5 to TRBJ1-5; D gene ambiguous. CDR3 length: 15 residues. Trimming stripped 5 bases from V and 6 bases from J, with 17 bases between. Germline CDR1 reads MNHEY; CDR2 reads SVGAGI. The CDR3 loop is CASSTREGGGQPQHF. In DNA form, the CDR3 reads TGTGCCAGCAGTACCCGCGAGGGAGGCGGTCAGCCCCAGCATTTT.

The V call is TRBV7-3, the J call TRBJ2-2; TRBD2 aligns across 10 bases. The CDR3 loop spans 16 amino acids. J gave up 4 bases and V 5 bases, and 7 bases lay outside the gene matches. Germline V gene sequence: CDR1 SGHTA, CDR2 FQGTGA. The CDR3 DNA follows: TGTGCCAGCAGCCCGAGCGGGGGGGGCTCCACCGGGGAGCTGTTTTTT. It codes for CASSPSGGGSTGELFF.

The V gene is TRBV5-1, the J gene TRBJ1-6, with D possibly matching TRBD1 (6 bases). The CDR3 has 14 amino acids. Germline-derived CDR1 and CDR2 are SGHRS and YFSETQ. V gave up 4 bases and J gave up 8 bases, with 13 bases separating them. CDR3 sequence (DNA): TGCGCCAGCAGCGACGACAGGAACGATTCACCCCTCCACTTT. This translates into CASSDDRNDSPLHF.

The chain links TRBV7-8 to TRBJ1-3; possibly TRBD1 for D (5 bases). In germline, CDR1 is SGHVS, CDR2 FQNEAQ. CDR3 size: 15 residues. Trimming shortened V by 7 bases and J by 4 bases, and 17 bases separated the two germline ends. CDR3 DNA: TGTGCCAGCACCAACGAAGACAGTAGGGGAAACACCATATATTTT. Translating gives CASTNEDSRGNTIYF.

This clone was observed once. The rearrangement joins TRBV28 to TRBJ1-1; 8 positions agree with TRBD1. CDR3 length: 15 residues. Germline CDR1 is MDHEN and CDR2 is SYDVKM. V lost 5 bases to trimming and J lost 1 base; unmatched junction nucleotides: 6. The chain's CDR3 is CASSTGGEKNTEAFF. The CDR3 DNA follows: TGTGCCAGCAGTACAGGGGGGGAGAAGAACACTGAAGCTTTCTTT.

The rearrangement joins TRBV25-1 to TRBJ2-1; TRBD2 matches 10 bases. The CDR3 consists of 16 residues. V lost 2 bases, J lost 5 bases, and 6 bases stayed unmatched. Germline loops: CDR1 MGHDK, CDR2 SYGVNS. CDR3 nucleotide sequence: TGTGCCAGCAGTGAAAGGCGAGCGGGGGGGCACAATGAGCAGTTCTTC. It encodes CASSERRAGGHNEQFF.

V is TRBV7-8 and J is TRBJ2-1; 12 bases are a match to TRBD2. Trimming at V came to 5 bases and at J to 6 bases, leaving 5 bases not matched to a gene. The CDR3 sequence is 15 residues long. Germline CDR1 reads SGHVS; CDR2 reads FQNEAQ. CDR3 DNA sequence: TGTGCCAGCAGCCAACTAGCGGGGGGTAGCAATGAGCAGTTCTTC. It is translated as CASSQLAGGSNEQFF.

This clone was observed once. The CDR3 region has the DNA TGTGCCAGCAGCCTCTCGTTGGGCCAGGGGGCTCACGAGCAGTACTTC. Translating gives CASSLSLGQGAHEQYF. The chain uses TRBV4-2 and TRBJ2-7, with 8 bases lining up with TRBD1. After removal of 4 bases from V and 5 bases from J, the junction contained 13 bases not matched to a gene. Germline CDR1 LGHNA, CDR2 YNFKEQ. The CDR3 extends over 16 amino acids.

This clone showed up just a few times. Other nucleotide sequences from this sample produce the same CDR3. V and J are TRBV4-3 and TRBJ2-1; D might be TRBD1 (6 bases). Germline V gene lookup returns CDR1 LGHNA and CDR2 YSLEER. V lost 1 base and J lost 4, with 8 bases in between. This CDR3 spans 14 amino acids. CDR3 DNA: TGCGCCAGCAGCCAAGGTACAGGGTACAATGAGCAGTTCTTC. Its protein is CASSQGTGYNEQFF.

The V and J genes are TRBV10-3 and TRBJ2-2, with 7 bases matching TRBD1. CDR1 and CDR2 from the germline V gene are ENHRY and SYGVKD. V shed 5 bases and J 4 bases; nucleotides not matched to a gene: 13. CDR3 size: 17 residues. This CDR3 reads CAISMRALGQFTGELFF. In nucleotides, the CDR3 is TGTGCCATCAGTATGCGAGCACTGGGACAGTTCACCGGGGAGCTGTTTTTT.

The V call is TRBV29-1, the J call TRBJ2-2; tentatively, D is TRBD2 (5 bases). This CDR3 is built from 13 residues. CDR1 is SQVTM, CDR2 ANQGSEA, per germline. Trimming left V 4 bases short and J 4 bases short, with 10 bases between. The CDR3 bases are TGCAGCGTTGGCCCAAGCGGCACCGGGGAGCTGTTTTTT. It codes for CSVGPSGTGELFF.

The V call is TRBV6-6, the J call TRBJ2-1, with 15 bases that match TRBD2. Germline assignment: CDR1 MNHNY and CDR2 SVGAGI (reference sequence). The ends lost 5 bases at V and 3 bases at J; junction bases unmatched: 8. There are 18 residues in the CDR3. The CDR3 protein is CASSRGLAGGPYYNEQFF. The CDR3 region has the DNA TGTGCCAGCAGTCGTGGACTAGCGGGAGGGCCATACTACAATGAGCAGTTCTTC.

This clone has only one observation. V and J are TRBV25-1 and TRBJ2-3; TRBD1 matches 8 bases. V lost 7 bases to trimming and J lost 6 bases; unmatched junction nucleotides: 9. Germline V gives CDR1 MGHDK, CDR2 SYGVNS. The CDR3 consists of 14 residues. The CDR3: CASTRQGMTDTQYF. The CDR3 nucleotides are TGTGCCAGCACAAGACAGGGGATGACGGATACGCAGTATTTT.

The rearrangement links TRBV11-3 to TRBJ2-3, with 11 nucleotides matching TRBD2. V lost 2 bases, J lost 7 bases, and 5 bases stayed unmatched. Germline assignment: CDR1 SGHNT and CDR2 YENEEA. CDR3 length: 15 amino acids. The CDR3 coding sequence is TGTGCCAGCAGCTTATCAGGACTAGCGGGTTATACGCAGTATTTT. Its protein is CASSLSGLAGYTQYF.